These T cell receptor beta chains were read from a single sample in a study of long-term antiretroviral therapy in people with HIV. TCRdb keeps only in-frame clones here, not all; method: immunoSEQ multiplex PCR. The sample contains some 20,000 clones, about 81% of which appear only once. Specimen: unsorted PBMCs, collected 0.9 years after starting antiretroviral therapy. The receptors derive from a man aged 18 to 30 with HIV. The CDR3 runs from the conserved cysteine through the conserved F or W. A D gene is named only where the DNA matches it firmly. Clone size, where shown, is once, few, many, or a class for clones that have expanded.

clone size	D gene	V gene	J gene	CDR3 DNA	CDR3 protein
few	.	TRBV7-6	TRBJ2-7	TGTGCCAGCAGCGACACATATTCTACGAAGCAGTACTTC	CASSDTYSTKQYF
.	.	TRBV7-3	TRBJ1-1	TGTGCCAGCAGCTTATCTGTGAACACTGAAGCTTTCTTT	CASSLSVNTEAFF
once	TRBD1	TRBV7-9	TRBJ1-6	TGTGCCAGCAGCTTTGGGACAGGGCATTCACCCCTCCACTTT	CASSFGTGHSPLHF
.	TRBD2	TRBV2	TRBJ2-3	TGTGCCAGCAGTGAGCGACTAGCGGGGGGGAGACAGTATTTT	CASSERLAGGRQYF
.	.	TRBV11-2	TRBJ1-1	TGTGCCAGCAGCTTAGGAGGGCCCGAAGCTTTCTTT	CASSLGGPEAFF
.	.	TRBV9	TRBJ2-5	TGTGCCAGCAGCGTGGAGAGCCAAGAGACCCAGTACTTC	CASSVESQETQYF
.	.	TRBV30	TRBJ1-5	TGTGCCTGGGGACAGAATAGCAATCAGCCCCAGCATTTT	CAWGQNSNQPQHF
.	TRBD2	TRBV29-1	TRBJ2-1	TGCAGCGGCTCACCTAGCGGGGGGGTCTACAATGAGCAGTTCTTC	CSGSPSGGVYNEQFF
.	.	TRBV2	TRBJ2-1	TGTGCCAGCAGTGAAGCGGGGGGGCGGACTGAGCAGTTCTTC	CASSEAGGRTEQFF
few	.	TRBV19	TRBJ2-1	TGTGCCAGTAGTAGTAGCCCTTACAATGAGCAGTTCTTC	CASSSSPYNEQFF
.	.	TRBV6-1	TRBJ1-2	TGTGCCAGCAGCGATTGGGGCGCCTCCATGGGTGGCTACACCTTC	CASSDWGASMGGYTF
.	.	TRBV7-6	TRBJ1-1	TGTGCCAGCAGCGGACAAATAAACACTGAAGCTTTCTTT	CASSGQINTEAFF
.	.	TRBV11-2	TRBJ1-2	TGTGCCAGCAGTTCAGGGGTTAAGAACTATGGCTACACCTTC	CASSSGVKNYGYTF
.	.	TRBV5-1	TRBJ1-1	TGCGCCAGCAGCTTGGCCTCCCCGGGCCGTGGTGAAGCTTTCTTT	CASSLASPGRGEAFF
once	TRBD1	TRBV7-9	TRBJ1-2	TGTGCCAGCAGCTTAACAGGGGGCCTCCTTTATGGCTACACCTTC	CASSLTGGLLYGYTF
.	TRBD1	TRBV4-1	TRBJ1-6	TGCGCCAGCAGCCAAGATCAATTGGGAGGACAGGGCTACTCCTATAATTCACCCCTCCACTTT	CASSQDQLGGQGYSYNSPLHF
.	.	TRBV9	TRBJ2-3	TGTGCCAGCAGCCCATCGGACCCCACAGATACGCAGTATTTT	CASSPSDPTDTQYF
.	.	TRBV6-5	TRBJ2-7	TGTGCCAGCAGAGACATGAATTACGAGCAGTACTTC	CASRDMNYEQYF
.	TRBD1	TRBV19	TRBJ2-5	TGTGCCAGTACCTACTCCGGGACAGGGGGCCGGGAGACCCAGTACTTC	CASTYSGTGGRETQYF
.	.	TRBV7-2	TRBJ1-1	TGTGCCAGCAGCCCCCCCGGTGGGCGGCGGACTGAAGCTTTCTTT	CASSPPGGRRTEAFF
.	.	TRBV6-1	TRBJ2-7	TGTGCCAGCAGGGACAGGAGGGGTTACGAGCAGTACTTC	CASRDRRGYEQYF
.	TRBD1	TRBV5-5	TRBJ1-6	TGTGCCAGCAGCTTTTTTTGGGACAGGGATTCACCCCTCCACTTT	CASSFFWDRDSPLHF
.	TRBD1	TRBV4-1	TRBJ1-2	TGCGCCAGCAGCCAAGCGGACAGGGGTCACAACTATGGCTACACCTTC	CASSQADRGHNYGYTF
few	TRBD2	TRBV27	TRBJ2-7	TGTGCCAGCAGGGGGACTAGCGGGGCAGTCTCCTACGAGCAGTACTTC	CASRGTSGAVSYEQYF
.	.	TRBV28	TRBJ1-6	TGTGCCAGCAGCCTCCCCCCCCGGAGCTCCTATAATTCACCCCTCCACTTT	CASSLPPRSSYNSPLHF
.	.	TRBV13	TRBJ2-2	TGTGCCAGCAGCTTAGAAGGCTGGGCGAACACCGGGGAGCTGTTTTTT	CASSLEGWANTGELFF
.	.	TRBV7-8	TRBJ1-2	TGTGCCAGCAGCTTAGTAGGCCAGGATGGCTACACCTTC	CASSLVGQDGYTF
.	TRBD1	TRBV9	TRBJ1-5	TGTGCCAGCAGCGAGGGGGCGGGACATCAGCCCCAGCATTTT	CASSEGAGHQPQHF
.	.	TRBV7-2	TRBJ1-1	TGTGCCAGCAGGACACAGACCTACACTGAAGCTTTCTTT	CASRTQTYTEAFF
.	.	TRBV6-5	TRBJ1-1	TGTGCCAGCAGCTTCCTGAGGAACACTGAAGCTTTCTTT	CASSFLRNTEAFF
.	.	TRBV9	TRBJ2-7	TGTGCCAGCAGCGTAGGGCTGACCTACGAGCAGTACTTC	CASSVGLTYEQYF
.	TRBD2	TRBV27	TRBJ2-1	TGTGCCAGCAGAATAGCGGGGGGTGAGCAGTTCTTC	CASRIAGGEQFF
once	TRBD1	TRBV18	TRBJ1-5	TGTGCCAGCTCACAGGGGGCGCTTAGCAATCAGCCCCAGCATTTT	CASSQGALSNQPQHF
.	.	TRBV2	TRBJ2-2	TGTGCCAGCAGTGACCTTTTTGTTGGGGCCTTGAACACCGGGGAGCTGTTTTTT	CASSDLFVGALNTGELFF
.	TRBD2	TRBV28	TRBJ2-1	TGTGCCAGCAGCACCACTAGCGAGAGCTCCTACAATGAGCAGTTCTTC	CASSTTSESSYNEQFF
.	TRBD1	TRBV29-1	TRBJ1-2	TGCAGCGTTGAAATATGGGACAGGGGGCAGGTTAACTATGGCTACACCTTC	CSVEIWDRGQVNYGYTF
.	.	TRBV30	TRBJ1-3	TGTGCCTGGAGTGTAGGGCCGGGAAACACCATATATTTT	CAWSVGPGNTIYF
once	.	TRBV30	TRBJ2-5	TGTGCCTCTACTTGGGGTGAGGACCTAGGGACCCAGTACTTC	CASTWGEDLGTQYF
.	.	TRBV5-1	TRBJ1-2	TGCGCCAGCAGCCAAACGGAACCGGCGGGCTATGGCTACACCTTC	CASSQTEPAGYGYTF
.	TRBD2	TRBV18	TRBJ2-1	TGTGCCAGCTCACCGCTTCCAGCGGGGACGACGAATGAGCAGTTCTTC	CASSPLPAGTTNEQFF
.	.	TRBV7-2	TRBJ2-2	TGTGCCAGCAGCTTAAGAAACCCGCTCGGGCGACAGACCGGGGAGCTGTTTTTT	CASSLRNPLGRQTGELFF
.	TRBD1	TRBV5-1	TRBJ1-1	TGCGCCAGCAGCTGGACAGGGGCCACTGAAGCTTTCTTT	CASSWTGATEAFF
few	.	TRBV6-6	TRBJ2-7	TGTGCCAGCAGTTATGGCAGGGGGGCCTACGAGCAGTACTTC	CASSYGRGAYEQYF
.	.	TRBV6-1	TRBJ1-2	TGTGCCAGCAGTCCCGATCGTGGCTACACCTTC	CASSPDRGYTF
.	.	TRBV5-4	TRBJ2-2	TGTGCCAGCAGTGGAGCCCACACCGGGGAGCTGTTTTTT	CASSGAHTGELFF
.	.	TRBV11-2	TRBJ2-1	TGTGCCAGCAGCTTAGATGTAAGGATGACAAACAATGAGCAGTTCTTC	CASSLDVRMTNNEQFF
.	.	TRBV18	TRBJ2-6	TGTGCCAGCTCACCAAGGCAGGGCGTATGGGACTCTGGGGCCAACGTCCTGACTTTC	CASSPRQGVWDSGANVLTF
.	.	TRBV11-2	TRBJ2-3	TGTGCCAGCAGCTTATGGCGTCTGAGCACAGATACGCAGTATTTT	CASSLWRLSTDTQYF
.	.	TRBV7-8	TRBJ2-5	TGTGCCAGCAGCCCCGGGACACATCAAGAGACCCAGTACTTC	CASSPGTHQETQYF